A single T cell receptor (beta chain) is shown here with its context. The V and J ends lost 4 bases and 8 bases respectively, with 18 bases between them. In germline, CDR1 is SGHDT, CDR2 YYEEEE. The CDR3 covers 14 residues. Authors' methods: Quantification of nucleated cells was approximated via reference gene primer amplification. This table comes from immunoSEQ multiplex PCR, and its TCRdb copy is limited to in-frame clones, with some not included. V and J calls and clone size are those listed in that table; D and trimming were worked out from the DNA. The sample includes about 240,000 clones, approximately 85% seen only once; the top ten take 9% to 15%. The sample originates from a study of blood T cell repertoires in COVID-19. Study context: COVID-19 samples, acute and convalescent, were from the United States, Italy and Spain. From T cells, B-cell-depleted T cells, or PBMCs came the material, which was cDNA or gDNA.

The clonotype comes from a man of 80 years or more with acute or convalescent COVID-19. The sample consisted of peripheral blood. The chain has TRBV5-6 and TRBJ1-2; tentatively, D is TRBD1 (5 bases). Here the CDR3 reads CASSPDGRGLGYTF. In DNA form, the CDR3 reads TGTGCCAGCAGCCCCGACGGGAGGGGACTGGGCTACACCTTC.